A selection of T cell receptor beta chains follows, all from one sample in a study of cytomegalovirus exposure and HLA in healthy donors. Produced via immunoSEQ multiplex PCR; TCRdb's table is partial and in-frame only. The sample shows more than 95,000 clones, about 80% of them seen only once. Sequenced input: PBMCs. Receptors originate from a man aged 40-50 years in good health and CMV-seropositive. The CDR3 runs from the conserved cysteine through the conserved F or W. The order of the fields is D gene, clone size, V gene, J gene, CDR3 DNA, CDR3 protein. D genes are given only for firm matches. A clone size is listed for some rows: how often the clone was seen (once, few, many), or a class if it is expanded.

TRBD2	.	TRBV7-2	TRBJ2-5	TGTGCCAGCAGCTGGGGGACTAGCGGGAGCCAAGAGACCCAGTACTTC	CASSWGTSGSQETQYF
TRBD1	.	TRBV20-1	TRBJ1-2	TGCAGCCGCAGGGGGCGTTATGGCTACACCTTC	CSRRGRYGYTF
TRBD1	.	TRBV6-5	TRBJ2-3	TGTGCCAGCAGGCCGGACAGGGGACTCACAGATACGCAGTATTTT	CASRPDRGLTDTQYF
.	.	TRBV11-3	TRBJ2-7	TGTGCCAGCAGCCCGGGTGCCCAAGTCTCCGAGCAGTACTTC	CASSPGAQVSEQYF
TRBD1	.	TRBV2	TRBJ1-2	TGTGCCAGCAGTTTGACAGGGGCCTTAGATGATGGCTACACCTTC	CASSLTGALDDGYTF
.	.	TRBV7-2	TRBJ1-2	TGTGCCAGCAGCCTCACCCTGACGGAGTCTAACTATGGCTACACCTTC	CASSLTLTESNYGYTF
.	.	TRBV2	TRBJ2-7	TGTGCCAGCAGTGAAGTGGGAGGCCTCTACGAGCAGTACTTC	CASSEVGGLYEQYF
TRBD2	.	TRBV19	TRBJ2-1	TGTGCCAGTAGTATAGGCGGGGGTATCACCTACAATGAGCAGTTCTTC	CASSIGGGITYNEQFF
TRBD1	.	TRBV6-5	TRBJ1-2	TGTGCCAGCATGGACAGGGGAGGAGGCTATGGCTACACCTTC	CASMDRGGGYGYTF
.	.	TRBV27	TRBJ2-5	TGTGCCAGCAGTTCTACCCCTGGGAGGCAAGAGACCCAGTACTTC	CASSSTPGRQETQYF
.	.	TRBV7-9	TRBJ1-2	TGTGCCAGCAGCTTAGATAGGAAGGAGGGGCTAAGAGGCTACACCTTC	CASSLDRKEGLRGYTF
TRBD1	.	TRBV7-8	TRBJ1-4	TGTGCCAGCAGCTTAGAGGACAGGGAGAGGAAACTGTTTTTT	CASSLEDRERKLFF
TRBD2	.	TRBV30	TRBJ2-1	TGTGCCTGGAACGGACTAGCCGTCTACAATGAGCAGTTCTTC	CAWNGLAVYNEQFF
TRBD1	few	TRBV9	TRBJ2-7	TGTGCCAGCATCTCATGGGACAGGGGTTCCTACGAGCAGTACTTC	CASISWDRGSYEQYF
.	.	TRBV18	TRBJ1-2	TGTGCCAGCTCACCAGGCAGTTTCTATGGCTACACCTTC	CASSPGSFYGYTF
.	.	TRBV19	TRBJ2-3	TGTGCCAGTAGTCTACAGGGTACAGATACGCAGTATTTT	CASSLQGTDTQYF
.	once	TRBV7-2	TRBJ2-7	TGTGCCAGCGCGATACAGGGCCTGGGCGAGCAGTACTTC	CASAIQGLGEQYF
TRBD2	.	TRBV7-9	TRBJ2-5	TGTGCCAGCAGCTATTCCTCGCGGGAGGAGACCCAGTACTTC	CASSYSSREETQYF
.	.	TRBV19	TRBJ2-5	TGTGCCAGTAGTATCAGGGGCCAGAGACCTCAAGGGGAGACCCAGTACTTC	CASSIRGQRPQGETQYF
TRBD1	.	TRBV5-4	TRBJ2-5	TGTGCCAGCAGCCCCGGGGTGGGGACAGGGGGCGAGACCCAGTACTTC	CASSPGVGTGGETQYF
TRBD2	once	TRBV10-2	TRBJ2-2	TGCGCCAGCAGTGAAAGGCTAGCGGACCCCCGGGGAACCGGGGAGCTGTTTTTT	CASSERLADPRGTGELFF
TRBD2	once	TRBV7-2	TRBJ2-7	TGTGCCAGCAGCGTGGGTAGCGGGAGCTACGAGCAGTACTTC	CASSVGSGSYEQYF
TRBD2	.	TRBV4-3	TRBJ2-7	TGCGCCACCGTACGGTTTAGCGGGAGAGGGGAGGACTACGAGCAGTACTTC	CATVRFSGRGEDYEQYF
TRBD1	.	TRBV30	TRBJ1-2	TGTGCCTGGAGGGTAGGAGGGGGCAGAGGCTACACCTTC	CAWRVGGGRGYTF
.	few	TRBV21-1	TRBJ2-6	TGTGCCAGCAGCAAAGTTATGTCGGCAGGGGACGTCTCTGGGGCCAACGGCCTGACTTTC	CASSKVMSAGDVSGANGLTF
.	.	TRBV19	TRBJ1-6	TGTGCCAGTAGTCCCTATGGGGCGGGGGCTGCTTCACCCCTCCACTTT	CASSPYGAGAASPLHF
TRBD2	.	TRBV30	TRBJ2-4	TGTGCCTGGAGTGGTCGGGGGGTAGCCAAAAACAGTCAGTACTTC	CAWSGRGVAKNSQYF
.	once	TRBV10-1	TRBJ2-7	TGCGCCAGCAGTGACCCCCCGGGCAGGGGGATCGGGGGGCAGTACTTC	CASSDPPGRGIGGQYF
.	.	TRBV10-3	TRBJ1-2	TGTGCCATCAGTGAGGAGGTCAGGGCGGTTACAGGCTACACCTTC	CAISEEVRAVTGYTF
TRBD2	.	TRBV4-2	TRBJ2-5	TGTGCCAGCAGCCAAGGAGGGGATAGCGGGGGCCAAGAGACCCAGTACTTC	CASSQGGDSGGQETQYF
TRBD2	.	TRBV29-1	TRBJ2-1	TGCAGCGTTGACCGACTAGCGGGAGGGGGCAATGAGCAGTTCTTC	CSVDRLAGGGNEQFF
.	.	TRBV19	TRBJ1-5	TGTGCCAGTAGTACCGGCAATCAGCCCCAGCATTTT	CASSTGNQPQHF
TRBD2	.	TRBV28	TRBJ2-2	TGTGCCAGCACCCACCCCTTCGGGACTATCAGCGGGGAGCTGTTTTTT	CASTHPFGTISGELFF
.	.	TRBV7-2	TRBJ2-3	TGTGCCAGCAGCTCCCCACGGAGGGGTTCGGCGCAGTATTTT	CASSSPRRGSAQYF
TRBD2	.	TRBV30	TRBJ2-1	TGTGCCTGGAGTCGGGGAGGGAATGAGCAGTTCTTC	CAWSRGGNEQFF
TRBD1	.	TRBV27	TRBJ2-7	TGTGCCAGCAGTACCCGGACAGGGGATCACGAGCAGTACTTC	CASSTRTGDHEQYF
.	.	TRBV11-3	TRBJ1-1	TGTGCCGGCAGCCCCCAGGCCCGAATGAACACTGAAGCTTTCTTT	CAGSPQARMNTEAFF
.	.	TRBV5-6	TRBJ2-5	TGTGCCAGCAGCTCCCGAGAGACCCAGTACTTC	CASSSRETQYF
TRBD1	few	TRBV2	TRBJ2-7	TGTGCCAGCAGTGAGCAGGGGGCGAGGAACGAGCAGTACTTC	CASSEQGARNEQYF
.	.	TRBV29-1	TRBJ1-2	TGCAGCGTTGCAGGGCACGGCTACACCTTC	CSVAGHGYTF
.	once	TRBV28	TRBJ1-5	TGTGCCAGCAGCCCTAGCCAGGGGCTGGGAGATAGCAATCAGCCCCAGCATTTT	CASSPSQGLGDSNQPQHF
.	.	TRBV6-1	TRBJ2-2	TGTGCCAGCGGCGGGACTCCCGCTCCCGGGGAGCTGTTTTTT	CASGGTPAPGELFF
.	few	TRBV20-1	TRBJ2-4	TGCAGTGGACTAGCCAAAAACATTCAGTACTTC	CSGLAKNIQYF
.	.	TRBV7-3	TRBJ1-1	TGTGCCAGCAGCTTCCGGGAGGGAACTGAAGCTTTCTTT	CASSFREGTEAFF
TRBD1	.	TRBV6-4	TRBJ2-6	TGTGCCAGCAGTCAGGGACAGGGGGCTTTTGGGGCCAACGGCCTGACTTTC	CASSQGQGAFGANGLTF
.	.	TRBV11-2	TRBJ1-2	TGTGCCAGCAGCTCCGGGAGAAGTAATGGCTACACCTTC	CASSSGRSNGYTF
TRBD1	.	TRBV9	TRBJ1-6	TGTGCCAGCAGGACAGGGGGGATTAATTCACCCCTCCACTTT	CASRTGGINSPLHF
TRBD1	.	TRBV7-2	TRBJ2-1	TGTGCCAGCAGCGGGACAGCTAACACCTACAATGAGCAGTTCTTC	CASSGTANTYNEQFF
TRBD1	.	TRBV19	TRBJ2-6	TGTGCCAGTAGTACGGACAGGAACTCTGGGGCCAACGTCCTGACTTTC	CASSTDRNSGANVLTF